This TCR beta chain is drawn from a study of neurological immune-mediated disorders. This clonotype was picked up many times. Each CDR3 protein gets one entry after TCRdb re-called the 5' RACE reads with MiXCR. The sample has around 29,000 distinct CDR3 sequences; 9.5% to 13% are singletons. The CDR3 length is 15 residues. Germline V gives CDR1 SGHTA, CDR2 FQGNSA. Trimming removed 5 bases from V and 3 bases from J; junction bases left unmatched: 10. This TCR was sampled from a woman in her sixties or seventies in good health. The chain employs TRBV7-2 and TRBJ2-7; 7 bases line up with TRBD1. The sequenced sample was PBMCs. The CDR3 DNA follows: TGTGCCAGCAGCGTAAAACCGGGACAGATCTACGAGCAGTACTTC. This encodes CASSVKPGQIYEQYF.